A single T cell receptor beta chain is shown here with its context. What it binds is not known. The junction does not match germline at one end; this may be a read error. This CDR3 region has 9 residues. The germline CDR1 and CDR2 sequences are GTSNPN and SVGIG (reference sequence). The data derive from a study of OX40 agonist ivuxolimab in advanced cancers. At the level of the study: A mean age of around 60 years, range about 20 to 85, was recorded, and about 83% were male. Treatment received earlier with anti-PD-1, anti-PD-L1 or anti-CTLA-4 agents was allowed, and more than 35% had some. Whole-study findings and limits: Clonal expansion from baseline to week 6 occurred in both CD4+ and CD8+ T cells.

TCRdb's table, derived via immunoSEQ multiplex PCR, lists solely in-frame clones and lacks some. The table lists around 19,000 clones, about 80% of them singletons. This material consisted of CD4+ or CD8+ T cells sorted from blood, taken in a trial of the OX40 agonist ivuxolimab. The clonotype comes from an adult with an advanced solid tumor such as melanoma, head and neck, liver or kidney cancer. This sequence joins TRBV30 and TRBJ1-4; tentatively, D is TRBD1 (5 bases). The CDR3 here is CALYPGPIF. CDR3 nucleotide sequence: TGTGCCTTATATCCGGGGCCCATTTTT.